The 24 T cell receptor gamma chains in this list originate from one sample, sequenced in a study of intestinal T cells in coeliac disease. For each case, the template was genomic DNA from ten roughly 5-µm formalin-fixed paraffin-embedded scrolls. TRG repertoires were amplified with LymphoTrack primers from 150 to 250 ng of biopsy DNA. TCRdb made new clone calls on the multiplex PCR reads using CATT. Here the sample spans about 650 gamma-chain clones, around 49% being singletons. The sequencing sample was made of a duodenal biopsy. The receptors originated from a human donor with celiac disease.

The chain is built from TRGV9 and TRGJ1 or TRGJ2. This CDR3 is built from 14 residues. Trimming at V came to 5 bases and at J to 0 bases, leaving 7 bases not matched to a gene. Germline V gene sequence: CDR1 GITISATS, CDR2 ISYDGTV (reference sequence). The CDR3 spells CALWGGLNYYKKLF. The CDR3 bases are TGTGCCTTGTGGGGAGGCTTGAATTATTATAAGAAACTCTTT.

The chain couples TRGV8 to TRGJP1. This CDR3 has 14 residues. Looked up from germline, CDR1 is VENAVY and CDR2 is YDSYNSRV. With V trimmed by 7 bases and J by 7 bases, 12 bases remained unmatched. The CDR3 DNA is TGTGCCACCTGTCCCCTACCACTTGGTTGGTTCAAGATATTT. This gives the protein CATCPLPLGWFKIF.

V gene TRGV2 combines with J gene TRGJ1 or TRGJ2. The J segment lost 0 bases and the V segment lost 12 bases, leaving 14 bases of the junction unmatched. The CDR3 loop spans 14 amino acids. Per the germline V gene, CDR1 is EGSNGY and CDR2 is YDSYNSKV. The CDR3 here is CAHLGGGNYYKKLF. The CDR3 nucleotides read TGTGCCCACCTGGGAGGGGGGAATTATTATAAGAAACTCTTT.

Note on this clone: TCRdb pairs this DNA with a much larger clone's protein that differs at residue 5, likely a read error; the protein shown was translated from the DNA. V is TRGV5P and J is TRGJP1. TRGV5P is termed a pseudogene. The CDR3 has 15 amino acids. The CDR3 is CATWGRDTTGWFKIF. CDR3 sequence (DNA): TGTGCCACCTGGGGCAGGGATACCACTGGTTGGTTCAAGATATTT.

This clone counts as large. The same CDR3 also results from other DNA sequences found in this sample. The chain couples TRGV10 to TRGJ1 or TRGJ2. TRGV10 is designated an ORF whose function remains uncertain. J gave up 1 base and V 8 bases, and 6 bases lay outside the gene matches. This CDR3 is 13 amino acids long. This CDR3 reads CAAWDPNYYKKLF. The CDR3 DNA follows: TGTGCTGCGTGGGATCCAAATTATTATAAGAAACTCTTT.

This clone was picked up a small number of times. The protein TCRdb gives is from a much larger clone and does not agree with this DNA's translation at residue 3, likely a read error; the protein shown here comes from the DNA. V usage is TRGV2 and J usage is TRGJP2. The CDR3 sequence is 14 residues long. The germline V gene has CDR1 EGSNGY and CDR2 YDSYNSKV. CDR3 coding DNA: TGTGCCGCCTGGGACGGGCCTAGTGATTGGATCAAGACGTTT. This translates into CAAWDGPSDWIKTF.

V usage is TRGV2 and J usage is TRGJP2. The J segment lost 8 bases and the V segment lost 12 bases, leaving 27 bases of the junction unmatched. This CDR3 has 17 amino acids. Germline CDR1 reads EGSNGY; CDR2 reads YDSYNSKV. The CDR3 region is CAHLGRCRGSGDWIKTF. DNA of the CDR3: TGTGCCCACCTGGGACGGTGCCGGGGGTCTGGGGATTGGATCAAGACGTTT.

The V and J genes are TRGV10 and TRGJ1 or TRGJ2. TRGV10 is an ORF for which the function is uncertain. Trimming cost V 9 bases and J 3 bases; bases outside gene matches: 6. The CDR3 totals 12 residues. The CDR3, as DNA: TGTGCTGCGTGTCGAATTTATTATAAGAAACTCTTT. Amino acid sequence: CAACRIYYKKLF.

As DNA, the CDR3 is TGTGCTGCGTGGGAGTGGTTGTTCAAGATATTT. This gives the protein CAAWEWLFKIF. The J gene is TRGJP1, the V gene TRGV10. TRGV10 is an open reading frame whose function is uncertain. Germline trimming cut 8 bases from V and 13 bases from J; bases unmatched to any gene: 8. The CDR3 totals 11 residues.

The rearrangement joins TRGV9 to TRGJ1 or TRGJ2. Germline-derived CDR1 and CDR2 are GITISATS and ISYDGTV (reference sequence). CDR3 length equals 13 residues. Trimming removed 3 bases from V and 12 bases from J; junction bases left unmatched: 14. Here the CDR3 DNA reads TGTGCCTTGTGGGAGTTTACTCCCATGAGGAAACTCTTT. This translates into CALWEFTPMRKLF.

The rearrangement joins TRGV8 to TRGJ1 or TRGJ2. Germline values: CDR1 VENAVY, CDR2 YDSYNSRV. CDR3 length: 12 residues. The junction had 5 bases not matched to a gene; V was cut back by 6 bases and J by 3 bases. The CDR3 bases are TGTGCCACCTGGAAATTTTATTATAAGAAACTCTTT. Its translation is CATWKFYYKKLF.

The rearrangement links TRGV9 to TRGJ1 or TRGJ2. CDR1 is GITISATS and CDR2 is ISYDGTV in the germline V gene (reference sequence). J was trimmed by 7 bases and V by 1 base; bases with no gene match: 4. The CDR3 is 12 residues long. The CDR3 loop reads CALWEVGYKKLF. The CDR3 nucleotides read TGTGCCTTGTGGGAGGTTGGCTATAAGAAACTCTTT.

This clone qualifies as large. V is TRGV2 and J is TRGJ1 or TRGJ2. The CDR3 is 13 residues long. Trimming cost V 1 base and J 12 bases; bases outside gene matches: 12. The V gene's germline CDR1 is EGSNGY and CDR2 YDSYNSKV. In DNA, the CDR3 is TGTGCCACCTGGGACGGTACCACATCGGGGAAACTCTTT. This gives the protein CATWDGTTSGKLF.

V and J are TRGV3 and TRGJ1 or TRGJ2. After removal of 5 bases from V and 7 bases from J, the junction contained 14 bases not matched to a gene. This CDR3 spans 14 amino acids. The germline gives CDR1 VTNTFY, CDR2 YDVSTARD (reference sequence). CDR3 nucleotide sequence: TGTGCCACCTGGGGACAGGCCGAGGACTATAAGAAACTCTTT. As protein: CATWGQAEDYKKLF.

V and J are TRGV10 and TRGJ1 or TRGJ2. TRGV10 qualifies as an ORF whose function is uncertain. CDR3 length: 12 residues. V shed 8 bases and J 11 bases; nucleotides not matched to a gene: 13. The CDR3, as DNA: TGTGCTGCGTGGGATATTTCGCGCCAGAAACTCTTT. Translated: CAAWDISRQKLF.

This clone qualifies as large (0.1 to 1%). This chain joins TRGV8 and TRGJ1 or TRGJ2. CDR1 and CDR2 from the germline V gene are VENAVY and YDSYNSRV. The CDR3 sequence is 15 residues long. Trimming removed 3 bases from V and 3 bases from J; junction bases left unmatched: 11. CDR3 bases: TGTGCCACCTGGGATCCGGCCCTTCCTTATTATAAGAAACTCTTT. The encoded protein is CATWDPALPYYKKLF.

This rearrangement joins TRGV10 to TRGJP1. TRGV10 belongs to the ORF category, with a function that is uncertain. Trimming cost V 8 bases and J 7 bases; bases outside gene matches: 8. CDR3 length: 13 residues. Here the CDR3 reads CAAWVPLGWFKIF. CDR3 bases: TGTGCTGCGTGGGTACCACTTGGTTGGTTCAAGATATTT.

This chain uses TRGV8 with TRGJ1 or TRGJ2. With 5 bases clipped from V and 11 bases from J, the junction kept 12 bases outside the gene matches. The CDR3 has 12 amino acids. The germline CDR1 and CDR2 sequences are VENAVY and YDSYNSRV. CDR3 nucleotide sequence: TGTGCCACCTGGGGAGGTGGGGGGGAGAAACTCTTT. Translating gives CATWGGGGEKLF.

With respect to this clone: Mismatch with germline at one junction end may stem from a read error. This chain uses TRGV3 with TRGJP1. Germline CDR1 reads VTNTFY; CDR2 reads YDVSTARD (reference sequence). The CDR3 runs 9 residues. This chain's CDR3 is CATWDRLTF. DNA for the CDR3: TGTGCCACCTGGGACAGGCTCACGTTC.

J is TRGJ1 or TRGJ2 and V is TRGV3. CDR3 length equals 13 residues. The germline gives CDR1 VTNTFY, CDR2 YDVSTARD (reference sequence). CDR3 bases: TGTGCACCTGGGACAGGCCAGGATTATAAGAAACTCTTT. Its protein product is CAPGTGQDYKKLF.

This clone was seen only a few times. The J gene is TRGJ1 or TRGJ2, the V gene TRGV2. This CDR3 is built from 14 residues. Trimming at V came to 0 bases and at J to 10 bases, leaving 12 bases not matched to a gene. Germline CDR1 and CDR2: EGSNGY and YDSYNSKV. CDR3 bases: TGTGCCACCTGGGACGGGCCCTCAGTCGGGAAGAAACTCTTT. Translating gives CATWDGPSVGKKLF.

Remarks on this clone: A read error may account for a junction end that differs from germline. The chain has TRGV3 and TRGJP2. Germline-derived CDR1 and CDR2 are VTNTFY and YDVSTARD (reference sequence). CDR3 length equals 13 residues. In nucleotides, the CDR3 is TGTGCCACCTGGGTACACCCGGATTGGATTAAGACGTTT. Amino acids: CATWVHPDWIKTF.

The CDR3 is CATVSVVIIKKLF. CDR3 DNA: TGTGCCACCGTATCGGTAGTTATTATAAAGAAACTCTTT. The chain combines TRGV8 with TRGJ1 or TRGJ2. J gave up 10 bases and V 9 bases, and 18 bases lay outside the gene matches. The CDR3 covers 13 residues. Germline V gene sequence: CDR1 VENAVY, CDR2 YDSYNSRV.

The J gene is TRGJP2, the V gene TRGV2. The CDR3 totals 14 residues. The germline gives CDR1 EGSNGY, CDR2 YDSYNSKV. The CDR3 loop reads CAPGTGGSDWIKTF. The CDR3 DNA is TGTGCACCTGGGACGGGCGGTAGTGATTGGATCAAGACGTTT.